This passage covers 27 T cell receptor beta chains from one sample sequenced in a study of blood T cell repertoires in COVID-19. TCRdb's copy holds only in-frame clones and misses some; the assay was immunoSEQ multiplex PCR. The sample contains about 280,000 clones, roughly 85% of which appear only once. Specimen: peripheral blood. Receptors were obtained from a man aged 50-60 years with active or convalescent COVID-19.

The chain combines TRBV5-4 with TRBJ2-2, with 7 nucleotides matching TRBD2. The CDR3 loop spans 14 amino acids. V gave up 2 bases and J gave up 6 bases; unmatched junction bases: 4. Germline-derived CDR1 and CDR2 are SGHNT and YYREEE (reference sequence). In nucleotides, the CDR3 is TGTGCCAGCAGCTTAGCGGGAAGGGCCGGGGAGCTGTTTTTT. Amino acids: CASSLAGRAGELFF.

The V gene is TRBV6-6, the J gene TRBJ1-2; maybe TRBD1 (5 bases). This CDR3 contains 13 residues. Germline CDR1 reads MNHNY; CDR2 reads SVGAGI (reference sequence). The ends were cut back, 6 bases at V and 0 bases at J, with 8 bases in the middle. The CDR3 DNA reads TGTGCCAGCAGCCCAGGGACTAACTATGGCTACACCTTC. It specifies CASSPGTNYGYTF.

The chain combines TRBV5-4 with TRBJ2-1; 13 bases match TRBD2. With V trimmed by 0 bases and J by 8 bases, 5 bases remained unmatched. This CDR3 region has 16 residues. Germline CDR1 reads SGHNT; CDR2 reads YYREEE (reference sequence). Written as DNA, the CDR3 is TGTGCCAGCAGCTTGGGGACTAGCGGGGGTGTTGATGAGCAGTTCTTC. This translates into CASSLGTSGGVDEQFF.

This chain connects TRBV7-2 to TRBJ1-2, with a weak D call TRBD1 (6 bases). Looked up from germline, CDR1 is SGHTA and CDR2 is FQGNSA. The CDR3 loop spans 15 amino acids. Trimming pared 6 bases from V and 4 bases from J, leaving 18 bases between. Here the CDR3 reads CASRGGGEGVYGYTF. In DNA, the CDR3 is TGTGCCAGCAGGGGAGGGGGTGAGGGAGTCTATGGCTACACCTTC.

This chain connects TRBV5-1 to TRBJ2-2, with TRBD2 matching 14 bases. Germline V gene lookup returns CDR1 SGHRS and CDR2 YFSETQ. The CDR3 is 18 amino acids. The V segment lost 4 bases and the J segment 2 bases; nucleotides outside the gene matches: 7. This CDR3 reads CASSTGLAGVDNTGELFF. CDR3 DNA: TGCGCCAGCAGCACGGGACTAGCGGGGGTAGATAACACCGGGGAGCTGTTTTTT.

The gene calls are TRBV9 and TRBJ2-1; unclear D gene. The germline V gene has CDR1 SGDLS and CDR2 YYNGEE. The V and J ends lost 4 bases and 4 bases respectively, with 15 bases between them. There are 15 residues in the CDR3. The CDR3 coding sequence is TGTGCCAGCAGCCCGTCAGGCCGCACATACAATGAGCAGTTCTTC. Its protein product is CASSPSGRTYNEQFF.

This chain links TRBV7-2 with TRBJ1-5; a possible D gene is TRBD1 (6 bases). Trimming left V 5 bases short and J 7 bases short, with 18 bases between. Looked up from germline, CDR1 is SGHTA and CDR2 is FQGNSA. The CDR3 totals 15 residues. The CDR3 nucleotides are TGTGCCAGCAGCAAACAAGGGGGGGCTCAACAGCCCCAGCATTTT. It translates to CASSKQGGAQQPQHF.

The genes are TRBV6-5 and TRBJ2-7; TRBD1 is a possible D gene (6 bases). CDR3 length: 13 residues. V lost 6 bases to trimming and J lost 4 bases, with 13 bases between them. Germline V gene data show CDR1 as MNHEY and CDR2 as SVGAGI. The CDR3 loop is CASSSDRLYEQYF. The CDR3 bases are TGTGCCAGCAGCTCCGACAGGCTTTACGAGCAGTACTTC.

This clone was seen more than once but under ten times. CDR3 sequence reads: CASNQYGGQGCGYTF. In DNA, the CDR3 is TGTGCCAGCAACCAGTACGGGGGACAGGGCTGTGGCTACACCTTC. J is TRBJ1-2 and V is TRBV21-1; the D segment call TRBD1 is taken from the table without a DNA check. TRBV21-1 constitutes a pseudogene. CDR3 length equals 15 residues.

This sequence joins TRBV5-1 and TRBJ2-1; 8 bases fit TRBD1. The CDR3 runs 15 residues. The V gene end was trimmed by 5 bases and the J gene end by 3 bases; junction bases not matched to a gene: 7. Per germline, CDR1 SGHRS and CDR2 YFSETQ. Here the CDR3 reads CASRYGTGDYNEQFF. CDR3 nucleotides: TGCGCCAGCAGGTACGGGACAGGCGACTACAATGAGCAGTTCTTC.

This clone was found once. The chain links TRBV5-1 to TRBJ2-7, with TRBD2 matching over 9 bases. The J segment lost 7 bases and the V segment lost 7 bases, leaving 15 bases of the junction unmatched. Per the germline V gene, CDR1 is SGHRS and CDR2 is YFSETQ. This CDR3 has 15 amino acids. DNA for the CDR3: TGCGCCAGCGCTGTAGGAGGGACTAGCCTCGGAGAGCAGTACTTC. This codes for CASAVGGTSLGEQYF.

This chain links TRBV11-2 with TRBJ2-1; D unresolved. V was shortened by 5 bases and J by 11 bases, with 10 bases between the two germline ends. The germline gives CDR1 SGHAT, CDR2 FQNNGV. This CDR3 is 11 amino acids long. The CDR3 here is CASSPQLKQFF. Written as DNA, the CDR3 is TGTGCCAGCAGCCCCCAACTAAAGCAGTTCTTC.

The CDR3 sequence: CASSADNSGNTIYF. DNA for the CDR3: TGTGCCAGCAGCGCCGACAACTCTGGAAACACCATATATTTT. The chain combines TRBV9 with TRBJ1-3; D is unclear. Trimming took off 3 bases at V and 0 bases at J, with 7 bases between the two ends. The CDR3 extends over 14 amino acids. CDR1 is SGDLS, CDR2 YYNGEE, per germline.

The chain uses TRBV9 and TRBJ2-1, with TRBD1 identical over 7 bases. Trimming at V came to 0 bases and at J to 3 bases, leaving 3 bases not matched to a gene. This CDR3 contains 15 residues. Germline V gene data show CDR1 as SGDLS and CDR2 as YYNGEE. CDR3 coding DNA: TGTGCCAGCAGCGTAGGGTACAGGGGCTACAATGAGCAGTTCTTC. Residues: CASSVGYRGYNEQFF.

The chain is built from TRBV7-9 and TRBJ2-3; D is unclear. Germline values: CDR1 SEHNR, CDR2 FQNEAQ (reference sequence). Trimming cost V 5 bases and J 4 bases, with 7 bases left between them. This CDR3 region has 12 residues. This CDR3 reads CASSGVADTQYF. The CDR3 coding sequence is TGTGCCAGCAGCGGAGTAGCAGATACGCAGTATTTT.

The rearrangement uses TRBV6-2 or TRBV6-3 and TRBJ2-3; TRBD2 matches at 11 bases. CDR1 is MNHEY and CDR2 is SVGEGT in the germline V gene. The V gene end was trimmed by 5 bases and the J gene end by 1 base; junction bases not matched to a gene: 8. CDR3 length: 17 residues. In DNA, the CDR3 is TGTGCCAGCAGTCGGATTAGCGGGAGGGCTGGCACAGATACGCAGTATTTT. Its protein is CASSRISGRAGTDTQYF.

This sequence joins TRBV19 and TRBJ1-5; D not resolved. V was pared by 3 bases and J by 9 bases, with 18 bases between. The length of the CDR3 is 15 residues. Germline CDR1 is LNHDA and CDR2 is SQIVND (reference sequence). Here the CDR3 reads CASSMRARLGGPQHF. CDR3 sequence (DNA): TGTGCCAGTAGTATGAGGGCCAGGCTGGGTGGGCCCCAGCATTTT. Full variable domain (remainder filled in from reference TRBV19 and TRBJ1-5): DGGITQSPKYLFRKEGQNVTLSCEQNLNHDAMYWYRQDPGQGLRLIYYSQIVNDFQKGDIAEGYSVSREKKESFPLTVTSAQKNPTAFYLCASSMRARLGGPQHFGDGTRLSIL.

The rearrangement uses TRBV4-3 and TRBJ1-4; 7 bases line up with TRBD1. CDR1 and CDR2 (germline): LGHNA, YSLEER. V shed 0 bases and J 5 bases; nucleotides not matched to a gene: 3. The CDR3 is made up of 15 amino acids. CDR3: CASSQDKQGNEKLFF. For the CDR3, the DNA is TGCGCCAGCAGCCAAGATAAACAGGGGAATGAAAAACTGTTTTTT.

The sample holds a few counts of this clone. Here the CDR3 reads CASSLGTDWGNSPLHF. In nucleotides, the CDR3 is TGTGCCAGCAGTTTAGGGACAGACTGGGGCAATTCACCCCTCCACTTT. This chain joins TRBV28 and TRBJ1-6, with 7 bases fitting TRBD1. V was clipped by 2 bases and J by 7 bases; unmatched bases: 8. The germline gives CDR1 MDHEN, CDR2 SYDVKM. The CDR3 extends over 16 amino acids.

The rearrangement uses TRBV15 and TRBJ1-2; 7 bases are shared with TRBD1. Trimming removed 0 bases from V and 3 bases from J; junction bases left unmatched: 7. Germline lookup yields CDR1 LNHNV and CDR2 YYDKDF (reference sequence). The CDR3 covers 16 residues. This chain's CDR3 is CATSREKDTGDYGYTF. In nucleotides, the CDR3 is TGTGCCACCAGCAGAGAAAAAGATACAGGGGACTATGGCTACACCTTC.

The rearrangement uses TRBV20-1 and TRBJ1-1; TRBD1 matches at 8 bases. This CDR3 contains 11 residues. J was trimmed by 8 bases and V by 4 bases; bases with no gene match: 3. Germline CDR1 DFQATT, CDR2 SNEGSKA (reference sequence). The CDR3 region has the DNA TGCAGTGCTAAAGACAGGGGCGAAGCTTTCTTT. Translation: CSAKDRGEAFF.

This clone was recorded once. V and J are TRBV19 and TRBJ1-1, with TRBD1 as a possible D gene (5 bases). Trimming removed 7 bases from V and 3 bases from J, with 15 bases in between. Germline V CDR1 and CDR2: LNHDA, SQIVND (reference sequence). The length of the CDR3 is 14 residues. CDR3 sequence (DNA): TGTGCCAGTACTACAGGCAGGGCCTACACTGAAGCTTTCTTT. It codes for CASTTGRAYTEAFF.

A remark on this clone: The same CDR3 is also encoded by other DNA sequences in this sample. This rearrangement joins TRBV7-2 to TRBJ2-5; D is uncertain. Trimming removed 2 bases from V and 5 bases from J, with 9 bases in between. Germline V gene data show CDR1 as SGHTA and CDR2 as FQGNSA. This CDR3 is 13 amino acids long. CDR3 amino acids: CASSLSSPETQYF. CDR3 nucleotides: TGTGCCAGCAGCTTATCGTCCCCGGAGACCCAGTACTTC.

This chain joins TRBV5-1 and TRBJ2-3, with 10 nucleotides matching TRBD1. J was trimmed by 6 bases and V by 4 bases; bases with no gene match: 8. The CDR3 has 15 residues. Germline-derived CDR1 and CDR2 are SGHRS and YFSETQ. CDR3 region: CASSPGQGRVDTQYF. DNA for the CDR3: TGCGCCAGCAGCCCGGGACAGGGGAGGGTGGATACGCAGTATTTT.

This clone was detected ten times or more. V usage is TRBV27 and J usage is TRBJ2-7; 8 bases agree with TRBD1. The CDR3 length is 14 residues. V gave up 6 bases and J gave up 0 bases; unmatched junction bases: 4. Germline-derived CDR1 and CDR2 are MNHEY and SMNVEV (reference sequence). The chain's CDR3 is CASRRTGNSYEQYF. Here the CDR3 DNA reads TGTGCCAGCAGGCGGACAGGGAACTCCTACGAGCAGTACTTC.

This rearrangement joins TRBV25-1 to TRBJ2-1; TRBD2 matches 11 bases. Trimming cost V 9 bases and J 8 bases; bases outside gene matches: 18. Germline CDR1 MGHDK, CDR2 SYGVNS. CDR3 length equals 17 residues. CDR3 sequence (DNA): TGTGCCAGGGCCGTAGCGGGAGGGCGCCCTGGAAGTGATGAGCAGTTCTTC. Encoded protein: CARAVAGGRPGSDEQFF.

The chain is built from TRBV19 and TRBJ1-2, with 8 bases lining up with TRBD1. CDR1 is LNHDA and CDR2 is SQIVND in the germline V gene (reference sequence). Germline trimming cut 6 bases from V and 0 bases from J; bases unmatched to any gene: 6. The CDR3 consists of 15 residues. In nucleotides, the CDR3 is TGTGCCAGTAGACCAGGACAGGGAGCTAACTATGGCTACACCTTC. Protein: CASRPGQGANYGYTF. The complete variable domain, with remaining parts taken from reference TRBV19 and TRBJ1-2, reads DGGITQSPKYLFRKEGQNVTLSCEQNLNHDAMYWYRQDPGQGLRLIYYSQIVNDFQKGDIAEGYSVSREKKESFPLTVTSAQKNPTAFYLCASRPGQGANYGYTFGSGTRLTVV.